The present TCR beta chain was sequenced within a study of blood T cell repertoires in COVID-19. Looking at the study overall: Researchers got acute and convalescent COVID-19 samples from the United States, Italy and Spain.

V trimming: 1 base; J trimming: 9 bases; junction bases outside the gene matches: 18. The CDR3 is 17 amino acids. CDR1 and CDR2 (germline): SGDLS, YYNGEE. Method: immunoSEQ multiplex PCR; TCRdb's copy keeps in-frame clones and lacks some. Seen here are over 250,000 clones, roughly nine tenths observed once, and the top ten hold approximately 2.5%. The sample consisted of PBMCs or T cells enriched from blood (not recorded which). This receptor was identified in a man in his sixties who had recovered from COVID-19. The chain combines TRBV9 with TRBJ1-2, with 7 bases matching TRBD1. The CDR3 DNA follows: TGTGCCAGCAGCGTAACCCACAAGGTGGAGACAGGGATTAGCTACACCTTC. This encodes CASSVTHKVETGISYTF.